These 30 T cell receptor beta chains were sequenced from one sample in a study of OX40 agonist ivuxolimab in advanced cancers. Generated by immunoSEQ multiplex PCR, the TCRdb table keeps only in-frame clones and is missing some. The data contain approximately 76,000 clones, approximately 92% of them singletons. The input for sequencing was CD4+ or CD8+ T cells sorted from blood, taken in a trial of the OX40 agonist ivuxolimab. The receptors originated from an adult with an advanced solid tumor such as melanoma, head and neck, liver or kidney cancer.

The chain has TRBV7-2 and TRBJ2-7; TRBD2 might be the D (6 bases). The CDR3 loop spans 14 amino acids. The V end was cut by 1 base, the J end by 2 bases, with 9 bases between. CDR1 and CDR2 (germline): SGHTA, FQGNSA. CDR3 sequence: CASSLGGVTYEQYF. The CDR3 DNA reads as TGTGCCAGCAGCTTAGGCGGGGTAACCTACGAGCAGTACTTC.

This clone has a single count. V gene TRBV4-3 combines with J gene TRBJ1-1, with D hard to call. The CDR3 runs 14 residues. From germline, CDR1 is LGHNA and CDR2 YSLEER. V was shortened by 3 bases and J by 0 bases, with 8 bases between the two germline ends. CDR3 sequence: CASSQFSLNTEAFF. In DNA, the CDR3 is TGCGCCAGCAGCCAGTTCAGCCTGAACACTGAAGCTTTCTTT.

V usage is TRBV10-3 and J usage is TRBJ1-1; 7 nucleotides match TRBD1. This CDR3 region has 15 residues. The V segment lost 4 bases and the J segment 0 bases; nucleotides outside the gene matches: 5. Germline V gene data show CDR1 as ENHRY and CDR2 as SYGVKD. CDR3 sequence: CAISGGTAMNTEAFF. The CDR3 DNA sequence: TGTGCCATCAGTGGTGGGACAGCAATGAACACTGAAGCTTTCTTT.

CDR3 amino acids: CASSQEGSGGYEQYF. CDR3 coding DNA: TGTGCCAGCAGCCAAGAAGGCAGCGGGGGCTACGAGCAGTACTTC. J is TRBJ2-7 and V is TRBV14, with 8 bases lining up with TRBD2. Germline trimming cut 0 bases from V and 3 bases from J; bases unmatched to any gene: 4. CDR3 length: 15 amino acids. Germline CDR1 is SGHDN and CDR2 is FVKESK.

This chain joins TRBV25-1 and TRBJ1-5; 7 bases are a match to TRBD1. Germline CDR1 reads MGHDK; CDR2 reads SYGVNS. V shed 1 base and J 7 bases; nucleotides not matched to a gene: 7. CDR3 length: 15 amino acids. The CDR3 is CASSESGGVEQPQHF. Here the CDR3 DNA reads TGTGCCAGCAGTGAATCAGGGGGAGTTGAGCAGCCCCAGCATTTT.

V usage is TRBV30 and J usage is TRBJ2-7; 8 nucleotides line up with TRBD1. CDR1 and CDR2 (germline): GTSNPN, SVGIG (reference sequence). The trim removed 3 bases at V and 3 bases at J, leaving 7 bases unmatched. This CDR3 spans 14 amino acids. CDR3 in amino acids: CAWSRRGLSYEQYF. Written as DNA, the CDR3 is TGTGCCTGGAGCCGCAGGGGGCTAAGCTACGAGCAGTACTTC.

In the case of this clone: Its ends do not fully match the called genes, so a read error is possible. The chain joins TRBV2 to TRBJ1-5; D not resolved. The germline V gene has CDR1 SNHLY and CDR2 FYNNEI. This CDR3 is built from 15 residues. Here the CDR3 DNA reads TGTGCCAGCAGTGTGGGCAGAAGCGATAATCAACCCCAGCATTTT. Its protein is CASSVGRSDNQPQHF.

The chain links TRBV30 to TRBJ2-3; D possibly corresponds to TRBD2 (6 bases). In germline, CDR1 is GTSNPN, CDR2 SVGIG (reference sequence). Trimming stripped 3 bases from V and 1 base from J, with 8 bases between. The CDR3 is 13 residues long. Here the CDR3 reads CAWSTGGTDTQYF. CDR3 nucleotide sequence: TGTGCCTGGAGCACGGGGGGCACAGATACGCAGTATTTT.

This chain uses TRBV19 with TRBJ1-2; 8 nucleotides agree with TRBD1. The CDR3 contains 14 residues. The junction had 7 bases not matched to a gene; V was cut back by 6 bases and J by 4 bases. CDR1 and CDR2 (germline): LNHDA, SQIVND (reference sequence). The DNA of the CDR3 is TGTGCCAGTAGCTCAGGGGGCCCGGGCTATGGCTACACCTTC. This sequence encodes CASSSGGPGYGYTF. Looking up the rest from reference TRBV19 and TRBJ1-2 gives the full variable domain: DGGITQSPKYLFRKEGQNVTLSCEQNLNHDAMYWYRQDPGQGLRLIYYSQIVNDFQKGDIAEGYSVSREKKESFPLTVTSAQKNPTAFYLCASSSGGPGYGYTFGSGTRLTVV.

The table lists this clone with a few counts. The chain employs TRBV6-5 and TRBJ1-6; D remains unclear. There are 13 residues in the CDR3. Trimming took off 0 bases at V and 14 bases at J, with 11 bases between the two ends. Germline V gene data show CDR1 as MNHEY and CDR2 as SVGAGI. In DNA form, the CDR3 reads TGTGCCAGCAGTTACTCGACGGCCCGGACCCTCCACTTT. This sequence encodes CASSYSTARTLHF.

J is TRBJ2-7 and V is TRBV2, with TRBD2 matching 10 bases. CDR3 length: 14 amino acids. From germline, CDR1 is SNHLY and CDR2 FYNNEI. J gave up 2 bases and V 7 bases, and 5 bases lay outside the gene matches. CDR3 in DNA: TGTGCCAGCATAGGAAGCGGGGGGGCCTACGAGCAGTACTTC. As protein: CASIGSGGAYEQYF.

The chain joins TRBV7-9 to TRBJ2-2; 7 bases line up with TRBD1. J gave up 2 bases and V 3 bases, and 3 bases lay outside the gene matches. The CDR3 covers 15 residues. Looked up from germline, CDR1 is SEHNR and CDR2 is FQNEAQ (reference sequence). CDR3 sequence (DNA): TGTGCCAGCAGCTTCCGGGACAGAAACACCGGGGAGCTGTTTTTT. It encodes CASSFRDRNTGELFF.

The chain combines TRBV4-1 with TRBJ2-7; TRBD2 aligns across 9 bases. The V gene's germline CDR1 is MGHRA and CDR2 YSYEKL. CDR3 length: 19 amino acids. J was trimmed by 5 bases and V by 0 bases; bases with no gene match: 17. CDR3 DNA: TGCGCCAGCAGCCAAGAGGGAGGCGGGGGGGCAGGTAGGGCTGACGAGCAGTACTTC. Its translation: CASSQEGGGGAGRADEQYF.

For the CDR3, the DNA is TGTGCCAGCAGTTGGCAGGAGGGTACCTCCTATAATTCACCCCTCCACTTT. It is translated as CASSWQEGTSYNSPLHF. The chain employs TRBV27 and TRBJ1-6; D remains ambiguous. The V gene lost 4 bases and the J gene lost 0 bases, with 13 bases spanning the gap. Germline V lookup: CDR1 MNHEY, CDR2 SMNVEV (reference sequence). The CDR3 loop spans 17 amino acids.

This chain joins TRBV27 and TRBJ2-2; a weak D match, TRBD2 (5 bases). The CDR3 totals 13 residues. The V end was cut by 3 bases, the J end by 6 bases, with 8 bases between. Per the germline V gene, CDR1 is MNHEY and CDR2 is SMNVEV (reference sequence). The CDR3 here is CASSFSAAGELFF. In DNA form, the CDR3 reads TGTGCCAGCAGTTTCTCAGCGGCCGGGGAGCTGTTTTTT.

The V call is TRBV30, the J call TRBJ1-5; D is undetermined. Germline loops: CDR1 GTSNPN, CDR2 SVGIG (reference sequence). The CDR3 loop spans 12 amino acids. Trimming pared 1 base from V and 8 bases from J, leaving 9 bases between. CDR3: CAWSDLLEPQHF. CDR3 nucleotide sequence: TGTGCCTGGAGTGATCTGTTGGAGCCCCAGCATTTT. The variable domain in full, completed from reference TRBV30 and TRBJ1-5, reads SQTIHQWPATLVQPVGSPLSLECTVEGTSNPNLYWYRQAAGRGLQLLFYSVGIGQISSEVPQNLSASRPQDRQFILSSKKLLLSDSGFYLCAWSDLLEPQHFGDGTRLSIL.

V gene TRBV6-5 combines with J gene TRBJ2-7; D is possibly TRBD2 (6 bases). The ends were cut back, 8 bases at V and 2 bases at J, with 13 bases in the middle. CDR1 is MNHEY, CDR2 SVGAGI, per germline. The length of the CDR3 is 13 residues. CDR3 amino acids: CASRFREAYEQYF. The CDR3, as DNA: TGTGCCAGCCGCTTCAGGGAGGCCTACGAGCAGTACTTC.

The J gene is TRBJ2-7, the V gene TRBV9, with no clear D. The CDR3 is made up of 12 amino acids. Trimming cost V 4 bases and J 2 bases, with 7 bases left between them. CDR1 SGDLS and CDR2 YYNGEE come from the germline V gene. This chain's CDR3 is CASSSWTYEQYF. The CDR3 DNA follows: TGTGCCAGCAGCTCATGGACCTACGAGCAGTACTTC.

As regards this clone: The same CDR3 arises from other DNA sequences in this sample as well. V gene TRBV4-1 combines with J gene TRBJ2-1; no clear D gene. Trimming removed 1 base from V and 9 bases from J, with 4 bases in between. Germline V gene sequence: CDR1 MGHRA, CDR2 YSYEKL. CDR3 size: 11 residues. The CDR3: CASSQGGEQFF. DNA of the CDR3: TGCGCCAGCAGCCAAGGTGGTGAGCAGTTCTTC.

The chain has TRBV7-6 and TRBJ1-3; D is undetermined. The CDR3 totals 13 residues. V was pared by 5 bases and J by 8 bases, with 13 bases between. Germline values: CDR1 SGHVS, CDR2 FNYEAQ. The CDR3: CASSLPEGDTIYF. CDR3 DNA: TGTGCCAGCAGCCTGCCCGAGGGAGACACCATATATTTT.

The chain uses TRBV6-5 and TRBJ2-1, with 14 bases matching TRBD2. In germline, CDR1 is MNHEY, CDR2 SVGAGI. The V segment lost 8 bases and the J segment 10 bases; nucleotides outside the gene matches: 7. The length of the CDR3 is 14 residues. The CDR3 here is CASRGTSGGLEQFF. The CDR3 DNA is TGTGCCAGCCGAGGGACTAGCGGGGGCCTGGAGCAGTTCTTC.

The chain couples TRBV15 to TRBJ2-7; 10 bases are a match to TRBD1. This CDR3 is 14 amino acids long. In germline, CDR1 is LNHNV, CDR2 YYDKDF (reference sequence). The V gene end was trimmed by 4 bases and the J gene end by 2 bases; junction bases not matched to a gene: 2. CDR3 coding DNA: TGTGCCACCAGCAACGGACAGGGGGCCTACGAGCAGTACTTC. Translation gives CATSNGQGAYEQYF.

Details on this clone: The sample has other DNA sequences that encode this CDR3 too. V gene TRBV9 combines with J gene TRBJ1-1; 8 bases are a match to TRBD1. There are 13 residues in the CDR3. V lost 3 bases, J lost 4 bases, and 2 bases stayed unmatched. Germline-derived CDR1 and CDR2 are SGDLS and YYNGEE. CDR3 DNA: TGTGCCAGCAGCGCAGGGGGCAGCACTGAAGCTTTCTTT. Translated: CASSAGGSTEAFF.

The rearrangement uses TRBV5-6 and TRBJ2-2; D is undetermined. This CDR3 has 14 residues. Deletions cut 3 bases from V and 0 bases from J, with 6 bases between. Germline V gene data show CDR1 as SGHDT and CDR2 as YYEEEE. The CDR3 reads CASSSPTNTGELFF. Written as DNA, the CDR3 is TGTGCCAGCAGCTCCCCAACGAACACCGGGGAGCTGTTTTTT. Variable domain in full (rest from reference TRBV5-6 and TRBJ2-2): DAGVTQSPTHLIKTRGQQVTLRCSPKSGHDTVSWYQQALGQGPQFIFQYYEEEERQRGNFPDRFSGHQFPNYSSELNVNALLLGDSALYLCASSSPTNTGELFFGEGSRLTVL.

The J gene is TRBJ2-5, the V gene TRBV9; D call uncertain. V lost 3 bases and J lost 2, with 5 bases in between. CDR1 and CDR2 (germline): SGDLS, YYNGEE. The length of the CDR3 is 12 residues. This CDR3 is CASSGGQETQYF. CDR3 in DNA: TGTGCCAGCAGCGGAGGACAAGAGACCCAGTACTTC.

The chain joins TRBV13 to TRBJ2-2; 10 nucleotides agree with TRBD2. The CDR3 loop spans 17 amino acids. Trimming cost V 2 bases and J 4 bases; bases outside gene matches: 7. Germline lookup yields CDR1 PRHDT and CDR2 FYEKMQ (reference sequence). CDR3 residues: CASSLRSGGAGTGELFF. Written as DNA, the CDR3 is TGTGCCAGCAGCTTAAGGAGCGGGGGGGCCGGCACCGGGGAGCTGTTTTTT.

V usage is TRBV6-5 and J usage is TRBJ1-1, with D uncertain. Trimming left V 2 bases short and J 7 bases short, with 8 bases between. CDR1 and CDR2 from the germline V gene are MNHEY and SVGAGI. The CDR3 length is 12 residues. DNA for the CDR3: TGTGCCAGCAGTTACGGGATCGGTGAAGCTTTCTTT. It codes for CASSYGIGEAFF.

The chain employs TRBV7-9 and TRBJ2-1; no firm D call. Germline V CDR1 and CDR2: SEHNR, FQNEAQ (reference sequence). The length of the CDR3 is 12 residues. Between the trimmed V and J ends, which lost 2 bases and 5 bases, there was a span of 4 bases. CDR3 sequence (DNA): TGTGCCAGCAGCTTAAGCCACAATGAGCAGTTCTTC. Protein sequence: CASSLSHNEQFF.

This chain connects TRBV5-1 to TRBJ2-1, with 8 bases aligning to TRBD1. This CDR3 spans 15 amino acids. V gave up 0 bases and J gave up 6 bases; unmatched junction bases: 5. Germline lookup yields CDR1 SGHRS and CDR2 YFSETQ. The CDR3 DNA follows: TGCGCCAGCAGCTTGGCTGGACAGGGAGCCAATGAGCAGTTCTTC. This encodes CASSLAGQGANEQFF.

This clone was seen a handful of times. The rearrangement uses TRBV19 and TRBJ2-7, with D perhaps TRBD2 (6 bases). The CDR3 spans 15 residues. CDR1 and CDR2 from the germline V gene are LNHDA and SQIVND (reference sequence). Trimming removed 3 bases from V and 3 bases from J, with 15 bases in between. CDR3 in DNA: TGTGCCAGTAGTATCCCAACTAGCTCCGGCTACGAGCAGTACTTC. Residues: CASSIPTSSGYEQYF. The full variable domain, with the rest looked up from reference TRBV19 and TRBJ2-7, is DGGITQSPKYLFRKEGQNVTLSCEQNLNHDAMYWYRQDPGQGLRLIYYSQIVNDFQKGDIAEGYSVSREKKESFPLTVTSAQKNPTAFYLCASSIPTSSGYEQYFGPGTRLTVT.